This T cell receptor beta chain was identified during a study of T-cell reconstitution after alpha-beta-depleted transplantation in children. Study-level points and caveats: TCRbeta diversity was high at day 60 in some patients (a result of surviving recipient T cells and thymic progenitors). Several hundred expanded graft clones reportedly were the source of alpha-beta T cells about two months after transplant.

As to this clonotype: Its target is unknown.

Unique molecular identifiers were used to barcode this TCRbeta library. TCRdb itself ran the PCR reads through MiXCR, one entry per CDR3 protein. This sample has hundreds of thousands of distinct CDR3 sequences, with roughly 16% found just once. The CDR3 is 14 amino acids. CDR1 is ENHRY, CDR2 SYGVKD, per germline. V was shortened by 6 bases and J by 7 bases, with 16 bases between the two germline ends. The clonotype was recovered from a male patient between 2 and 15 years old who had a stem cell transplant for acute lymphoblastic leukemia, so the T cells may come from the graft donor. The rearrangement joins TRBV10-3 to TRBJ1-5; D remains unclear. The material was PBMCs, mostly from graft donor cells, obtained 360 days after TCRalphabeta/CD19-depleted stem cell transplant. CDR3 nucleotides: TGTGCCATCAGCTGGGCCCTCGGTTCACAGCCCCAGCATTTT. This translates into CAISWALGSQPQHF.